The source of this T cell receptor beta chain is a study of blood T cell repertoires in COVID-19. As processed by the authors: Reference gene primer amplification gave nucleated cell count estimates. Generated by immunoSEQ multiplex PCR, the TCRdb table keeps only in-frame clones and is missing some. V, J and clone size were drawn from that table, and D and trimming were deduced from the DNA. The sample has over 200,000 clones, roughly 85% seen once; the top ten hold about 2.7%. The junction had 3 bases not matched to a gene; V was cut back by 5 bases and J by 0 bases. Per the germline V gene, CDR1 is MNHEY and CDR2 is SMNVEV (reference sequence). This CDR3 contains 15 residues.

This rearrangement joins TRBV27 to TRBJ2-1; 8 positions match TRBD1. The sequencing sample was made of peripheral blood. This clonotype originated in a woman in her thirties or forties with active or convalescent COVID-19. The CDR3 coding sequence is TGTGCCAGCAGTAGACAGGGGAGCTCCTACAATGAGCAGTTCTTC. Translation gives CASSRQGSSYNEQFF.